The clone carrying this TCR beta chain was recorded many times. Its target is not known. The data were obtained in a study of T cells after yellow fever vaccination. Study-wide background: Fractions with few cells were prepared using SMART-Seq v4 Ultra Low Input.

Researchers made TCR cDNA using 5'RACE template switching, and this step added a universal primer site and UMIs. TCRdb called the 5' RACE reads again in MiXCR, with one record for every CDR3 protein. The table lists approximately 610,000 distinct CDR3 sequences, about 17% of them singletons. The CDR3 is made up of 18 amino acids. The trim removed 4 bases at V and 0 bases at J, leaving 5 bases unmatched. Germline V lookup: CDR1 LGHDT, CDR2 YNNKEL (reference sequence). Study conclusions and caveats: Post-booster samples contained most primary-vaccination clones (nearly 98% CD4, almost 90% CD8).

The receptor was isolated from a man between 18 and 35 years old who received the YFV17D yellow fever vaccine. This specimen consisted of PBMCs, obtained 4 to 6 days after the first yellow fever vaccination. The chain has TRBV3-1 and TRBJ2-2; TRBD2 agrees at 13 bases. The CDR3 nucleotides are TGTGCCAGCAGCCCCGGACTAGCGGGGGTCTCGAACACCGGGGAGCTGTTTTTT. It is translated as CASSPGLAGVSNTGELFF.